Included here is one TCR beta chain sequence, with context. Its antigen is not identified. UMI-labeled 5' RACE TRB cDNA libraries were prepared from the cells. TCRdb reanalyzed the 5' RACE reads and collapses them to one entry per CDR3 protein, without DNA. This repertoire comprises some 60,000 distinct CDR3 sequences; its ten largest clones make up around 0.5%. Each CD8+ T cell subset was flow-sorted in triplicate. Every sort contained approximately 290,000 cells. Definition of naive CD8+ T cells rested on a CD45RO-CCR7+CD27+CD95- profile. This sample is part of a study of CXCR3-negative and CXCR3-positive naive CD8 T cells. Study-level results: In both naive subsets diversity was comparably high, whereas memory CD8+ cells showed much lower diversity. In CXCR3-positive naive cells, the TRB CDR3s were more hydrophobic than in CXCR3-negative naive cells. TRBV-TRBJ usage was similar across naive CXCR3 subsets but distinct in memory cells.

The sequenced sample was naive CXCR3+ CD8+ T cells from blood. Described subset: CD45RO-CCR7+CD27+CD95- naive CD8+ T cells expressing CXCR3 (TNR3+). This TCR came from a human donor in good health. Some clones in this sample may be carry-over from other donors' samples.

The CDR3 region is CASSPPLGGPYNEQFF. The chain uses TRBV7-9 and TRBJ2-1; the D call of TRBD1 rests on TCRdb alone, since no DNA is present to check it. Germline assignment: CDR1 SEHNR and CDR2 FQNEAQ (reference sequence). CDR3 length: 16 amino acids.